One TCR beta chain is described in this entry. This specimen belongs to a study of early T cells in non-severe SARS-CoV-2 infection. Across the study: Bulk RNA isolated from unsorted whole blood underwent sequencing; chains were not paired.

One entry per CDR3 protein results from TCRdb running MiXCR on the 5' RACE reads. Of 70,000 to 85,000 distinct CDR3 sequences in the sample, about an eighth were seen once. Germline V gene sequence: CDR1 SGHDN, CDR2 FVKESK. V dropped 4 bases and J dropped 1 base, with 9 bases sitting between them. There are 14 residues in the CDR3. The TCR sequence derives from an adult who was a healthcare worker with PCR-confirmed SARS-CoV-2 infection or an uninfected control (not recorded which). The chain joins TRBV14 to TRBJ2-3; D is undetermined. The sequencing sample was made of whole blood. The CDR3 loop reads CASSRRAGTDTQYF. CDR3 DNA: TGTGCCAGCAGCCGTCGAGCAGGCACAGATACGCAGTATTTT.